The 31 T cell receptor beta chains below come from one sample, sequenced in a study of tissue T cells after allogeneic stem cell transplantation (dated by TCRdb to between 2021 and 2024). The protocol used for the library was the immunoSEQ multiplex PCR assay. TCRdb holds this immuneACCESS table with in-frame rearrangements only. Some clones are missing; in checked studies, unresolved V genes explain under half, and the rest has no known cause. This sample is represented by over 40,000 clones; roughly 73% of them were singletons. Of the sample, roughly 0.59% falls within the top ten clones. The sample taken for sequencing was sorted cells pooled from one or two spleens. The receptors originated from a pool of C57BL/6 mice in good health.

About this clone: The listed genes are named as in mouse. The sequenced fragment ends 1 residue before the CDR3 boundary, so the rest is inferred from the germline J gene. Other DNA sequences of this sample code for an identical CDR3. The chain links TRBV26 to TRBJ2-4; D unclear. Germline CDR1 is KGHPV and CDR2 is FQNQEV (reference sequence). This CDR3 region has 13 residues. V was trimmed by 2 bases and J by 0 bases, leaving 3 bases between them. The sequenced CDR3 bases are TGTGCCAGCAGTCTGCGTAGTCAAAACACCTTGTAC. It translates to CASSLRSQNTLY. The full CDR3 protein reads CASSLRSQNTLYF.

With regard to this clone: These gene names are mouse names. The read stops 1 residue short of the end of the CDR3; the missing end is completed from the germline J gene. The J gene is TRBJ1-6, the V gene TRBV4, with no clear D. TRBJ1-6 is assigned to the ORF class and has an uncertain function. V lost 6 bases, J lost 0 bases, and 3 bases lay in between. The CDR3 consists of 13 residues. From germline, CDR1 is LGHDT and CDR2 YNNKQL (reference sequence). The CDR3 is CASSRSYNSPLYF. The sequenced CDR3 bases are TGTGCCAGCAGTCGTTCCTATAATTCGCCCCTCTAC.

About this clone: The genes and germline here are from mouse. The read gets to within 1 residue of the CDR3 end, and the germline J gene fills in the rest. The gene calls are TRBV4 and TRBJ2-4, with 10 bases fitting TRBD2. Germline V gene data show CDR1 as LGHDT and CDR2 as YNNKQL (reference sequence). V lost 6 bases and J lost 3; bases outside the gene matches: 3. The CDR3 loop spans 14 amino acids. The covered CDR3 bases are TGTGCCAGCAGTCGACTGGGGGGACAAAACACCTTGTAC. Its protein is CASSRLGGQNTLY. The whole CDR3 is CASSRLGGQNTLYF.

Points on this clone: Mouse germline and gene names are used. The CDR3 bases that were read are TGTGCCAGCAGCCAAGGCTGGGGGATAGGGGCAGAAACGCTGTAT. This sequence encodes CASSQGWGIGAETLY. The full CDR3 protein reads CASSQGWGIGAETLYF. V gene TRBV5 combines with J gene TRBJ2-3; 7 bases agree with TRBD2. The read terminates 1 residue ahead of where the CDR3 ends, so the germline J gene completes it. V shed 1 base, J shed 3 bases, and the junction held 7 bases outside the gene matches. This CDR3 spans 16 amino acids. Germline values: CDR1 LGHNA, CDR2 YNLKQL (reference sequence).

Notes on this clone: The gene names here belong to mouse. The CDR3 region is CASSARHANTGQLYF. Partial CDR3 DNA: TGTGCCAGCAGCGCTCGCCATGCAAACACCGGGCAGCTCTAC. This chain uses TRBV3 with TRBJ2-2; D is unresolved. From the germline J gene comes the end of the CDR3, since the read stops 1 residue before it. Trimming pared 5 bases from V and 0 bases from J, leaving 10 bases between. Germline lookup yields CDR1 SNHLY and CDR2 FYNGKV (reference sequence). The CDR3 sequence is 15 residues long.

This clone has a handful of counts. Gene names are the mouse ones. The read finishes 1 residue shy of the CDR3 end, and the germline J gene is used to complete it. The chain recombines TRBV19 with TRBJ2-7; 10 bases match TRBD2. After removal of 2 bases from V and 5 bases from J, the junction contained 4 bases not matched to a gene. Germline lookup yields CDR1 FNHDT and CDR2 SITEND (reference sequence). The CDR3 totals 14 residues. The sequenced CDR3 bases are TGTGCCAGCAGTATCCCTGGGGGGGCGAATGAACAGTAC. Translating gives CASSIPGGANEQY. The full CDR3 protein is CASSIPGGANEQYF.

Concerning this clone: Gene names are mouse gene names. The read ends 1 residue before the CDR3 terminus; that terminus is restored from the germline J gene. This chain uses TRBV1 with TRBJ1-5; 11 bases align to TRBD1. The CDR3 is made up of 15 amino acids. The V and J ends lost 4 bases and 3 bases, in that order; junction bases with no gene match: 2. Per germline, CDR1 NSQYPW and CDR2 LRSPGD (reference sequence). The part of the CDR3 DNA that was read is TGCACCTGCAGTGGGACAGGGGGCGTCAACCAGGCTCCGCTT. Translating it yields CTCSGTGGVNQAPL. The whole CDR3 is CTCSGTGGVNQAPLF. Full variable domain (outside the CDR3, taken from reference TRBV1 and TRBJ1-5): VTLLEQNPRWRLVPRGQAVNLRCILKNSQYPWMSWYQQDLQKQLQWLFTLRSPGDKEVKSLPGADYLATRVTDTELRLQVANMSQGRTLYCTCSGTGGVNQAPLFGEGTRLSVL.

About this clone: Gene names are the mouse ones. The sequenced fragment ends 1 residue before the CDR3 boundary, so the rest is inferred from the germline J gene. The chain carries TRBV17 and TRBJ2-7; 11 bases map to TRBD1. Trimming took 6 bases from V and 7 from J; bases not matched to a gene: 5. The CDR3 consists of 13 residues. The V gene's germline CDR1 is MNHDT and CDR2 YYDKIL. The CDR3 sequence: CASRRDRGGEQYF. The CDR3 bases that were read are TGTGCTAGCAGGAGGGACAGGGGGGGGGAACAGTAC. The entire variable domain, with the rest obtained from reference TRBV17 and TRBJ2-7, is as follows: DTTVKQNPRYKLARVGKPVNLICSQTMNHDTMYWYQKKPNQAPKLLLFYYDKILNREADTFEKFQSSRPNNSFCSLYIGSAGLEYSAMYLCASRRDRGGEQYFGPGTRLTVL.

Comments on this clone: Gene names follow the mouse nomenclature. From the germline J gene comes the end of the CDR3, since the read stops 1 residue before it. This chain connects TRBV16 to TRBJ2-4; D is possibly TRBD1 (6 bases). This CDR3 has 15 amino acids. Germline CDR1 is SGHSA and CDR2 is FRNQAP. Deletions cut 5 bases from V and 0 bases from J, with 12 bases between. Incomplete CDR3 DNA: TGTGCAAGCAGCCGCGGGACAACTAGTCAAAACACCTTGTAC. Protein sequence: CASSRGTTSQNTLY. The complete CDR3 sequence is CASSRGTTSQNTLYF.

As to this clone: Here the gene names and germline are mouse. With the read ending 1 residue before the CDR3 end, the germline J gene is used to fill in that end. This sequence joins TRBV13-1 and TRBJ1-2; 7 positions match TRBD1. The CDR3 spans 13 residues. Germline loops: CDR1 NSHNY, CDR2 SYGAGN. With 5 bases clipped from V and 4 bases from J, the junction kept 5 bases outside the gene matches. The CDR3 spells CASSRRGASDYTF. The CDR3 bases that were read are TGTGCCAGCAGCCGCAGGGGGGCCTCCGACTACACC.

In the case of this clone: Gene and germline names: mouse. The observed sequence ends 1 residue before the CDR3 terminus, with the missing tail filled in from the germline J gene. The chain is built from TRBV1 and TRBJ2-4; 8 bases align to TRBD2. This CDR3 has 14 amino acids. Per germline, CDR1 NSQYPW and CDR2 LRSPGD (reference sequence). V lost 5 bases, J lost 1 base, and 2 bases stayed unmatched. The CDR3 protein is CTCSPTGGQNTLYF. The sequenced part of the CDR3 DNA is TGCACCTGCAGTCCGACTGGGGGTCAAAACACCTTGTAC.

On this clone: The gene names here belong to mouse. The read halts 1 residue ahead of the CDR3 end, with the missing end drawn from the germline J gene. The chain has TRBV19 and TRBJ1-2, with D possibly being TRBD1 (6 bases). Germline V gives CDR1 FNHDT, CDR2 SITEND (reference sequence). CDR3 size: 15 residues. V was clipped by 5 bases and J by 0 bases, with 14 bases between them. The CDR3 spells CASSLWTVSNSDYTF. Incomplete CDR3 DNA: TGTGCCAGCAGCCTCTGGACAGTATCAAACTCCGACTACACC.

Concerning this clone: Mouse germline and gene names are used. The CDR3 end is not reached by the read, which stops 1 residue before it; the germline J gene fills it in. The J gene is TRBJ2-5, the V gene TRBV13-2; the match to TRBD2 covers 11 bases. This CDR3 has 15 residues. The germline V gene has CDR1 NNHNN and CDR2 SYGAGS (reference sequence). V shed 2 bases and J 1 base; nucleotides not matched to a gene: 0. CDR3 region: CASGELGGHQDTQYF. The sequenced CDR3 bases are TGTGCCAGCGGTGAACTGGGGGGGCACCAAGACACCCAGTAC.

Notes on this clone: Any gene name here is a mouse gene name. This CDR3 reads CASSLGGPNERLFF. The DNA read from the CDR3 is TGTGCCAGCAGTCTAGGGGGACCCAACGAAAGATTATTT. The rearrangement links TRBV26 to TRBJ1-4; perhaps TRBD1 as D (6 bases). Read data end 1 residue before the CDR3 end; the end is taken from the germline J gene. Trimming took off 3 bases at V and 3 bases at J, with 8 bases between the two ends. The CDR3 consists of 14 residues. Germline V gene data show CDR1 as KGHPV and CDR2 as FQNQEV (reference sequence).

Worth noting for this clone: Gene names and germline match the mouse. The read finishes 1 residue shy of the CDR3 end, and the germline J gene is used to complete it. V usage is TRBV12-1 and J usage is TRBJ2-7; 8 bases align to TRBD2. Germline CDR1 SGHSN, CDR2 HYEKVE. The CDR3 totals 14 residues. V lost 2 bases and J lost 4; bases outside the gene matches: 6. This CDR3 reads CASSPRLGPYEQYF. The covered CDR3 bases are TGTGCCAGCTCTCCTCGACTGGGGCCTTATGAACAGTAC.

In its sample, this clone was seen a few times. Here the gene names and germline are mouse. The CDR3 goes on 1 residue after the read ends, and that part is filled in from the germline J gene. This rearrangement joins TRBV16 to TRBJ2-1, with 9 bases identical to TRBD1. V shed 3 bases and J 5 bases; nucleotides not matched to a gene: 2. CDR3 length: 14 amino acids. The germline V gene encodes CDR1 SGHSA and CDR2 FRNQAP. The covered CDR3 bases are TGTGCAAGCAGCTTCCGGGACAGGGATGCTGAGCAGTTC. It codes for CASSFRDRDAEQF. The entire CDR3 sequence reads CASSFRDRDAEQFF. The entire variable domain, with the rest obtained from reference TRBV16 and TRBJ2-1, is as follows: NAGVIQTPRHKVTGKGQEATLWCEPISGHSAVFWYRQTIVQGLEFLTYFRNQAPIDDSGMPKERFSAQMPNQSHSTLKIQSTQPQDSAVYLCASSFRDRDAEQFFGPGTRLTVL.

In the case of this clone: Sequence at one end of the junction differs from germline and may be a read error. Germline and genes: mouse. Read sequence stops 1 residue before the CDR3 end, and the germline J gene provides the missing end. This specimen includes other DNA sequences encoding the same CDR3. The chain recombines TRBV13-3 with TRBJ1-5, with D unresolved. The CDR3 consists of 14 residues. Germline V gene data show CDR1 as NNHDY and CDR2 as SYVADS. The sequenced part of the CDR3 DNA is TGTGCTAGCAGTGATGCGGACAACAACCAGGCTCCGCTT. Protein: CASSDADNNQAPL. The entire CDR3 protein is CASSDADNNQAPLF.

For this clone: Genes and germline are mouse. The read gets to within 1 residue of the CDR3 end, and the germline J gene fills in the rest. The chain links TRBV19 to TRBJ2-7; no definite D call. This CDR3 spans 11 amino acids. Germline lookup yields CDR1 FNHDT and CDR2 SITEND (reference sequence). With 4 bases removed from V and 7 bases from J, the gap between germline ends came to 9 bases. The sequenced CDR3 bases are TGTGCCAGCAGTCGGGAGGGCGAACAGTAC. It is translated as CASSREGEQY. From start to end, the CDR3 is CASSREGEQYF.

With respect to this clone: Gene and germline names: mouse. The read halts 1 residue ahead of the CDR3 end, with the missing end drawn from the germline J gene. The V gene is TRBV26, the J gene TRBJ2-2; TRBD2 matches at 12 bases. Germline CDR1 KGHPV, CDR2 FQNQEV (reference sequence). The CDR3 is 16 amino acids. Unmatched junction bases numbered 5, after V lost 6 bases and J lost 3 bases. The sequenced CDR3 bases are TGTGCCAGCAGGACTGGGGGGGCGCAGGACACCGGGCAGCTCTAC. Translated, it gives CASRTGGAQDTGQLY. The whole CDR3 sequence is CASRTGGAQDTGQLYF.

In its sample, this clone was seen a few times. Gene names refer to mouse genes. The read finishes 1 residue shy of the CDR3 end, and the germline J gene is used to complete it. V gene TRBV16 combines with J gene TRBJ2-7, with D perhaps TRBD1 (7 bases). This CDR3 contains 14 residues. Trimming took 5 bases from V and 4 from J, leaving 15 bases between them. Germline CDR1 is SGHSA and CDR2 is FRNQAP. The CDR3 sequence: CASSPFQGGYEQYF. The part of the CDR3 DNA that was read is TGTGCAAGCAGCCCCTTCCAGGGGGGATATGAACAGTAC.

Regarding this clone: Gene names and germline refer to mouse. The CDR3 goes on 1 residue after the read ends, and that part is filled in from the germline J gene. V and J are TRBV16 and TRBJ2-1, with D perhaps TRBD2 (6 bases). Germline lookup yields CDR1 SGHSA and CDR2 FRNQAP. Trimming removed 4 bases from V and 0 bases from J, with 10 bases in between. This CDR3 has 15 residues. The chain's CDR3 is CASSSRDSNYAEQFF. The DNA read from the CDR3 is TGTGCAAGCAGCTCTCGGGACTCTAACTATGCTGAGCAGTTC. Drawing the rest from reference TRBV16 and TRBJ2-1, the complete variable domain is NAGVIQTPRHKVTGKGQEATLWCEPISGHSAVFWYRQTIVQGLEFLTYFRNQAPIDDSGMPKERFSAQMPNQSHSTLKIQSTQPQDSAVYLCASSSRDSNYAEQFFGPGTRLTVL.

As concerns this clone: The genes are named according to mouse. The DNA ends 1 residue before the CDR3 does, and the rest of the CDR3 is filled in from the germline J gene. The V call is TRBV16, the J call TRBJ2-7, with 12 bases identical to TRBD2. The CDR3 contains 14 residues. Germline V gene sequence: CDR1 SGHSA, CDR2 FRNQAP. J gave up 4 bases and V 5 bases, and 3 bases lay outside the gene matches. The sequenced CDR3 bases are TGTGCAAGCAGCCCCGGGACTGGGGGGTATGAACAGTAC. This encodes CASSPGTGGYEQY. The entire CDR3 protein reads CASSPGTGGYEQYF. Using reference TRBV16 and TRBJ2-7 for the parts outside the CDR3, the full variable domain is NAGVIQTPRHKVTGKGQEATLWCEPISGHSAVFWYRQTIVQGLEFLTYFRNQAPIDDSGMPKERFSAQMPNQSHSTLKIQSTQPQDSAVYLCASSPGTGGYEQYFGPGTRLTVL.

On this clone: Gene names and germline match the mouse. The CDR3 end is not reached by the read, which stops 1 residue before it; the germline J gene fills it in. This chain connects TRBV19 to TRBJ2-4; 7 bases agree with TRBD2. The CDR3 is 14 amino acids. J gave up 0 bases and V 6 bases, and 4 bases lay outside the gene matches. The V gene's germline CDR1 is FNHDT and CDR2 SITEND (reference sequence). Partial CDR3 DNA: TGTGCCAGCAAGACTGGGTGTAGTCAAAACACCTTGTAC. Amino acid sequence: CASKTGCSQNTLY. The whole CDR3 is CASKTGCSQNTLYF.

This clone was seen a few times. The listed genes are named as in mouse. Coverage ceases 1 residue before the CDR3 finishes, and the germline J gene fills in the end. This sequence joins TRBV15 and TRBJ2-7, with D perhaps matching TRBD1 (5 bases). The V gene's germline CDR1 is SGHND and CDR2 FRSKSL. The CDR3 totals 12 residues. V was cut by 3 bases and J by 4 bases, with 7 bases left in between. The CDR3 DNA, read in part, is TGTGCCAGCAGTTTCGACAGTTATGAACAGTAC. The encoded protein is CASSFDSYEQY. The whole CDR3 sequence reads CASSFDSYEQYF.

In regard to this clone: Germline and genes: mouse. Coverage ceases 1 residue before the CDR3 finishes, and the germline J gene fills in the end. The chain has TRBV1 and TRBJ2-7; tentatively, D is TRBD2 (5 bases). V dropped 0 bases and J dropped 3 bases, with 9 bases sitting between them. Germline CDR1 NSQYPW, CDR2 LRSPGD (reference sequence). The CDR3 contains 14 residues. The CDR3 spells CTCSADSGSYEQYF. The DNA read from the CDR3 is TGCACCTGCAGTGCAGACTCTGGGAGCTATGAACAGTAC. The variable domain in full, with the rest retrieved from reference TRBV1 and TRBJ2-7, is VTLLEQNPRWRLVPRGQAVNLRCILKNSQYPWMSWYQQDLQKQLQWLFTLRSPGDKEVKSLPGADYLATRVTDTELRLQVANMSQGRTLYCTCSADSGSYEQYFGPGTRLTVL.

This clone was seen only once. Germline and genes here are mouse. CDR3 in amino acids: CASSQARVSGNTLYF. The DNA read from the CDR3 is TGTGCCAGCAGCCAAGCCAGGGTTTCTGGAAATACGCTCTAT. The rearrangement uses TRBV2 and TRBJ1-3; a possible D gene is TRBD1 (5 bases). The DNA ends 1 residue before the CDR3 does, and the rest of the CDR3 is filled in from the germline J gene. CDR3 length: 15 residues. V dropped 1 base and J dropped 0 bases, with 7 bases sitting between them. Per the germline V gene, CDR1 is LGHNA and CDR2 is YSYQKL. Full variable domain (remainder filled in from reference TRBV2 and TRBJ1-3): DPKIIQKPKYLVAVTGSEKILICEQYLGHNAMYWYRQSAKKPLEFMFSYSYQKLMDNQTASSRFQPQSSKKNHLDLQITALKPDDSATYFCASSQARVSGNTLYFGEGSRLIVV.

Notes on this clone: Mouse names are used for the genes. The sequence runs out 1 residue before the end of the CDR3; the remainder is reconstructed from the germline J gene. The chain couples TRBV17 to TRBJ1-3, with a tentative D call TRBD1 (6 bases). The V end lost 4 bases, the J end lost 2 bases, and 6 bases lay between the germline ends. This CDR3 is built from 13 residues. Per germline, CDR1 MNHDT and CDR2 YYDKIL. CDR3 in amino acids: CASSTGAGNTLYF. Partial CDR3 DNA: TGTGCTAGCAGTACAGGGGCTGGAAATACGCTCTAT.

With respect to this clone: Mouse germline and gene names are used. The read ends 1 residue before the CDR3 terminus; that terminus is restored from the germline J gene. The chain employs TRBV29 and TRBJ1-4; no clear D. The germline CDR1 and CDR2 sequences are MSHET and SYDVDS. This CDR3 region has 12 residues. V shed 3 bases and J shed 4 bases, with 3 bases lying between them. The covered CDR3 bases are TGTGCTAGCAGTTTTGGCAACGAAAGATTATTT. It is translated as CASSFGNERLF. In full, the CDR3 reads CASSFGNERLFF. Variable domain in full (rest from reference TRBV29 and TRBJ1-4): DMKVTQMPRYLIKRMGENVLLECGQDMSHETMYWYRQDPGLGLQLIYISYDVDSNSEGDIPKGYRVSRKKREHFSLILDSAKTNQTSVYFCASSFGNERLFFGHGTKLSVL.

Note on this clone: The gene symbols are mouse symbols. Read data end 1 residue before the CDR3 end; the end is taken from the germline J gene. J is TRBJ1-6 and V is TRBV13-2; 7 bases align to TRBD1. TRBJ1-6 is marked as an open reading frame, function uncertain. Germline trimming cut 3 bases from V and 7 bases from J; bases unmatched to any gene: 4. In germline, CDR1 is NNHNN, CDR2 SYGAGS (reference sequence). This CDR3 contains 14 residues. CDR3 DNA, as far as it was read: TGTGCCAGCGGTGGCCAGGGGGAGAATTCGCCCCTCTAC. This encodes CASGGQGENSPLY. The full CDR3 protein is CASGGQGENSPLYF.

This clone was counted between two and nine times. Here the gene names and germline are mouse. The read stops 1 residue short of the end of the CDR3; the missing end is completed from the germline J gene. The gene calls are TRBV1 and TRBJ2-4, with a possible D match to TRBD1 (6 bases). Trimming left V 3 bases short and J 7 bases short, with 11 bases between. The CDR3 spans 13 residues. Germline loops: CDR1 NSQYPW, CDR2 LRSPGD (reference sequence). CDR3 in amino acids: CTCSARGGDTLYF. Incomplete CDR3 DNA: TGCACCTGCAGTGCCAGGGGAGGGGACACCTTGTAC.

For this clone: The listed genes are named as in mouse. The observed sequence ends 1 residue before the CDR3 terminus, with the missing tail filled in from the germline J gene. The genes are TRBV3 and TRBJ2-4; 10 positions agree with TRBD1. V lost 6 bases, J lost 2 bases, and 2 bases stayed unmatched. CDR1 SNHLY and CDR2 FYNGKV come from the germline V gene (reference sequence). The CDR3 is made up of 14 amino acids. CDR3 bases read: TGTGCCAGCAGTCGACAGGGGGCTCAAAACACCTTGTAC. It encodes CASSRQGAQNTLY. In full, the CDR3 is CASSRQGAQNTLYF.